Listed below are T cell receptor beta chains from one sample, sequenced in a study of T-cell reconstitution after alpha-beta-depleted transplantation in children. MiXCR, applied by TCRdb to the PCR reads, yields one record per CDR3 protein. The sample has around 370,000 distinct CDR3 sequences; about 9.4% are singletons. Sequences were derived from PBMCs from the stem cell graft donor, sampled from the stem cell graft. These receptors originate from a human donor who donated a stem cell graft to a child with acute lymphoblastic leukemia. CDR3s include the opening cysteine and the closing phenylalanine or tryptophan. A D gene is named only where the DNA matches it firmly. Not every row has a clone size; where given, it reads once, few, many or a size class.

CDR3aa: CSARVPGNGYTF
CDR3nt: TGCAGTGCTAGGGTGCCAGGGAATGGCTACACCTTC
j_gene: TRBJ1-2
abundance: many
v_gene: TRBV20-1
len: 12
d_gene: -

CDR3aa: CASSPTGTGSIEQYF
CDR3nt: TGCGCCAGCAGCCCCACCGGGACAGGGTCAATCGAGCAGTACTTC
j_gene: TRBJ2-7
abundance: few
v_gene: TRBV4-3
len: 15
d_gene: TRBD1

CDR3aa: CASSQDQHGRWDEQYF
CDR3nt: TGCGCCAGCAGCCAAGATCAACACGGCCGATGGGACGAGCAGTACTTC
j_gene: TRBJ2-7
abundance: few
v_gene: TRBV4-1
len: 16
d_gene: -

CDR3aa: CASRSGQGARSTEAFF
CDR3nt: TGCGCCAGCAGATCGGGACAGGGGGCTCGGAGCACTGAAGCTTTCTTT
j_gene: TRBJ1-1
abundance: -
v_gene: TRBV5-1
len: 16
d_gene: TRBD1

CDR3aa: CASSRGISYEQYF
CDR3nt: TGTGCCAGCAGCAGGGGTATATCCTACGAGCAGTACTTC
j_gene: TRBJ2-7
abundance: -
v_gene: TRBV4-2
len: 13
d_gene: -

CDR3aa: CASSVRLVGGPYNERFF
CDR3nt: TGTGCCAGCAGCGTACGGTTAGTGGGAGGGCCCTACAATGAGCGGTTCTTC
j_gene: TRBJ2-1
abundance: once
v_gene: TRBV9
len: 17
d_gene: TRBD2

CDR3aa: CASSPDSSSGNTIYF
CDR3nt: TGTGCCAGCAGCCCCGACTCTAGCTCTGGAAACACCATATATTTT
j_gene: TRBJ1-3
abundance: many
v_gene: TRBV9
len: 15
d_gene: -

CDR3aa: CASSQIDTQYF
CDR3nt: TGTGCCAGCAGCCAGATAGATACGCAGTATTTT
j_gene: TRBJ2-3
abundance: few
v_gene: TRBV11-2
len: 11
d_gene: -

CDR3aa: CASSPSGTLAHEQYF
CDR3nt: TGTGCCAGCTCACCCTCAGGGACCCTCGCCCACGAGCAGTACTTC
j_gene: TRBJ2-7
abundance: -
v_gene: TRBV18
len: 15
d_gene: -

CDR3aa: CASSLDPAGIYEQYF
CDR3nt: TGCGCCAGCAGCTTGGATCCAGCGGGGATCTACGAGCAGTACTTC
j_gene: TRBJ2-7
abundance: -
v_gene: TRBV5-1
len: 15
d_gene: TRBD2

CDR3aa: CSAVTGTNTGELFF
CDR3nt: TGCAGCGCCGTGACAGGAACAAACACCGGGGAGCTGTTTTTT
j_gene: TRBJ2-2
abundance: -
v_gene: TRBV29-1
len: 14
d_gene: -

CDR3aa: CASSIGRTQPQHF
CDR3nt: TGTGCCAGTAGTATAGGCCGAACTCAGCCCCAGCATTTT
j_gene: TRBJ1-5
abundance: few
v_gene: TRBV19
len: 13
d_gene: -

CDR3aa: CASSQEVHLESAYEQYF
CDR3nt: TGTGCCAGCAGCCAAGAGGTTCATCTCGAATCGGCCTACGAGCAGTACTTC
j_gene: TRBJ2-7
abundance: few
v_gene: TRBV4-2
len: 17
d_gene: -

CDR3aa: CASSFYMGVHSGANVLTF
CDR3nt: TGTGCCAGCAGTTTCTATATGGGGGTCCACTCTGGGGCCAACGTCCTGACTTTC
j_gene: TRBJ2-6
abundance: few
v_gene: TRBV27
len: 18
d_gene: -

CDR3aa: CASSLITSGSYEQYF
CDR3nt: TGTGCCAGCAGTTTAATCACTAGCGGTTCCTACGAGCAGTACTTC
j_gene: TRBJ2-7
abundance: -
v_gene: TRBV12-3/TRBV12-4
len: 15
d_gene: TRBD2

CDR3aa: CASSLRFGIRNTEAFF
CDR3nt: TGTGCCAGCAGCTTAAGATTCGGGATAAGGAACACTGAAGCTTTCTTT
j_gene: TRBJ1-1
abundance: -
v_gene: TRBV11-2
len: 16
d_gene: -

CDR3aa: CSAETASGSNEQFF
CDR3nt: TGCAGTGCCGAGACAGCTAGCGGGAGCAATGAGCAGTTCTTC
j_gene: TRBJ2-1
abundance: -
v_gene: TRBV20-1
len: 14
d_gene: TRBD2

CDR3aa: CASSEGALDEQFF
CDR3nt: TGTGCCAGCAGTGAGGGGGCGTTGGATGAGCAGTTCTTC
j_gene: TRBJ2-1
abundance: many
v_gene: TRBV12-3/TRBV12-4
len: 13
d_gene: TRBD1

CDR3aa: CASTGDSVGYTF
CDR3nt: TGTGCCAGCACTGGAGACAGTGTTGGCTACACCTTC
j_gene: TRBJ1-2
abundance: few
v_gene: TRBV6-6
len: 12
d_gene: -

CDR3aa: CASIGGGQAYEQYF
CDR3nt: TGTGCCAGCATCGGGGGTGGACAGGCCTACGAGCAGTACTTC
j_gene: TRBJ2-7
abundance: many
v_gene: TRBV21-1
len: 14
d_gene: -

CDR3aa: CASSFSWTGHSYEQYF
CDR3nt: TGCGCCAGCAGCTTTTCCTGGACAGGGCACTCCTACGAGCAGTACTTC
j_gene: TRBJ2-7
abundance: many
v_gene: TRBV5-1
len: 16
d_gene: TRBD1

CDR3aa: CASSSGLAGVPETQYF
CDR3nt: TGCGCCAGCAGCTCCGGACTAGCGGGAGTTCCAGAGACCCAGTACTTC
j_gene: TRBJ2-5
abundance: many
v_gene: TRBV5-1
len: 16
d_gene: TRBD2

CDR3aa: CASSLAWTDHFSYGYTF
CDR3nt: TGTGCCAGCAGCTTGGCTTGGACAGACCATTTCAGCTATGGCTACACCTTC
j_gene: TRBJ1-2
abundance: few
v_gene: TRBV5-5
len: 17
d_gene: -

CDR3aa: CASSLDQRPYNEQFF
CDR3nt: TGCGCCAGCAGCTTGGATCAGCGGCCATACAATGAGCAGTTCTTC
j_gene: TRBJ2-1
abundance: -
v_gene: TRBV5-1
len: 15
d_gene: -

CDR3aa: CASSPREGETQYF
CDR3nt: TGCGCCAGCAGCCCGAGAGAGGGAGAGACCCAGTACTTC
j_gene: TRBJ2-5
abundance: few
v_gene: TRBV5-1
len: 13
d_gene: -

CDR3aa: CASSLAPGQVYEQYF
CDR3nt: TGTGCCAGCAGCTTAGCGCCGGGACAAGTCTACGAGCAGTACTTC
j_gene: TRBJ2-7
abundance: few
v_gene: TRBV7-2
len: 15
d_gene: -

CDR3aa: CASSYEEKLFF
CDR3nt: TGTGCCAGCAGTTACGAGGAAAAACTGTTTTTT
j_gene: TRBJ1-4
abundance: -
v_gene: TRBV6-2/TRBV6-3
len: 11
d_gene: -

CDR3aa: CASSLNKGVYGYTF
CDR3nt: TGTGCCAGCAGTTTAAACAAGGGAGTCTATGGCTACACCTTC
j_gene: TRBJ1-2
abundance: many
v_gene: TRBV12-3/TRBV12-4
len: 14
d_gene: -

CDR3aa: CASSLVYLSTSGRSNEQFF
CDR3nt: TGTGCCAGCAGTTTGGTCTACCTATCCACTAGCGGGAGGAGCAATGAGCAGTTCTTC
j_gene: TRBJ2-1
abundance: many
v_gene: TRBV12-3/TRBV12-4
len: 19
d_gene: TRBD2

CDR3aa: CASSLGLALDEQYF
CDR3nt: TGTGCCAGCAGTCTTGGTCTAGCTTTAGACGAGCAGTACTTC
j_gene: TRBJ2-7
abundance: -
v_gene: TRBV5-6
len: 14
d_gene: -

CDR3aa: CASSFSGGESYEQYF
CDR3nt: TGCGCCAGCAGCTTTAGCGGAGGGGAATCCTACGAGCAGTACTTC
j_gene: TRBJ2-7
abundance: -
v_gene: TRBV5-1
len: 15
d_gene: -

CDR3aa: CASSAPSGRLLSTDTQYF
CDR3nt: TGCGCCAGCAGCGCTCCTAGCGGGAGGCTTTTGAGCACAGATACGCAGTATTTT
j_gene: TRBJ2-3
abundance: -
v_gene: TRBV5-1
len: 18
d_gene: TRBD2

CDR3aa: CASRIGNTGELFF
CDR3nt: TGCGCCAGCCGGATTGGGAACACCGGGGAGCTGTTTTTT
j_gene: TRBJ2-2
abundance: many
v_gene: TRBV5-1
len: 13
d_gene: -

CDR3aa: CASSLGPGAKNIQYF
CDR3nt: TGCGCCAGCAGCTTGGGACCAGGAGCCAAAAACATTCAGTACTTC
j_gene: TRBJ2-4
abundance: few
v_gene: TRBV5-1
len: 15
d_gene: -

CDR3aa: CASSQDPASGRVNTQYF
CDR3nt: TGCGCCAGCAGCCAAGATCCGGCTAGCGGTCGGGTAAATACGCAGTATTTT
j_gene: TRBJ2-3
abundance: -
v_gene: TRBV4-1
len: 17
d_gene: TRBD2

CDR3aa: CASSLFDSAYLYNEQFF
CDR3nt: TGTGCCAGCAGTTTATTCGACAGCGCTTACCTATACAATGAGCAGTTCTTC
j_gene: TRBJ2-1
abundance: -
v_gene: TRBV28
len: 17
d_gene: -

CDR3aa: CASSFRGPGTNEKLFF
CDR3nt: TGTGCCAGCAGCTTCCGGGGCCCCGGGACTAATGAAAAACTGTTTTTT
j_gene: TRBJ1-4
abundance: -
v_gene: TRBV5-6
len: 16
d_gene: -

CDR3aa: CASSFPPRVETQYF
CDR3nt: TGTGCCAGCAGTTTTCCCCCTAGGGTAGAGACCCAGTACTTC
j_gene: TRBJ2-5
abundance: many
v_gene: TRBV28
len: 14
d_gene: -

CDR3aa: CASSPGGEGYEKLFF
CDR3nt: TGTGCCAGCTCCCCAGGGGGGGAGGGTTATGAAAAACTGTTTTTT
j_gene: TRBJ1-4
abundance: few
v_gene: TRBV21-1
len: 15
d_gene: -

CDR3aa: CASSPAGTLNYGYTF
CDR3nt: TGTGCCAGCAGCCCAGCCGGGACTTTAAACTATGGCTACACCTTC
j_gene: TRBJ1-2
abundance: many
v_gene: TRBV9
len: 15
d_gene: -

CDR3aa: CASSLKPGLAKQETQYF
CDR3nt: TGTGCCAGCAGTCTCAAGCCGGGACTAGCGAAACAAGAGACCCAGTACTTC
j_gene: TRBJ2-5
abundance: -
v_gene: TRBV28
len: 17
d_gene: TRBD2

CDR3aa: CATSRDHMSSYEQYF
CDR3nt: TGTGCCACCAGCAGAGATCATATGAGCTCCTACGAGCAGTACTTC
j_gene: TRBJ2-7
abundance: few
v_gene: TRBV15
len: 15
d_gene: -

CDR3aa: CASSEMRRAPYEQYF
CDR3nt: TGCGCCAGCAGTGAAATGAGGCGGGCTCCCTACGAGCAGTACTTC
j_gene: TRBJ2-7
abundance: few
v_gene: TRBV10-2
len: 15
d_gene: -

CDR3aa: CASSPTGVPADTQYF
CDR3nt: TGTGCCAGCAGCCCAACAGGGGTCCCCGCAGATACGCAGTATTTT
j_gene: TRBJ2-3
abundance: few
v_gene: TRBV7-3
len: 15
d_gene: TRBD1

CDR3aa: CASSYEKGRHPTGELFF
CDR3nt: TGTGCCAGCAGCTACGAAAAGGGAAGACACCCCACCGGGGAGCTGTTTTTT
j_gene: TRBJ2-2
abundance: -
v_gene: TRBV2
len: 17
d_gene: -

CDR3aa: CASRTSGSPYRYEQYF
CDR3nt: TGTGCCAGCCGGACTAGCGGGAGTCCCTACCGCTACGAGCAGTACTTC
j_gene: TRBJ2-7
abundance: few
v_gene: TRBV18
len: 16
d_gene: TRBD2

CDR3aa: CSVEEVAGSGELFF
CDR3nt: TGCAGCGTTGAAGAGGTAGCAGGCTCCGGGGAGCTGTTTTTT
j_gene: TRBJ2-2
abundance: -
v_gene: TRBV29-1
len: 14
d_gene: -

CDR3aa: CASSLWGQVYEQYF
CDR3nt: TGTGCCAGCAGCTTATGGGGACAGGTATACGAGCAGTACTTC
j_gene: TRBJ2-7
abundance: few
v_gene: TRBV7-2
len: 14
d_gene: TRBD1

CDR3aa: CASGLIDPRTGVNTGELFF
CDR3nt: TGTGCTAGTGGGCTGATAGACCCTCGGACAGGGGTAAACACCGGGGAGCTGTTTTTT
j_gene: TRBJ2-2
abundance: -
v_gene: TRBV12-5
len: 19
d_gene: TRBD1

CDR3aa: CASSLGLAGGPGTDTQYF
CDR3nt: TGCGCCAGCAGCCTGGGACTAGCGGGAGGGCCTGGGACAGATACGCAGTATTTT
j_gene: TRBJ2-3
abundance: -
v_gene: TRBV5-1
len: 18
d_gene: TRBD2

CDR3aa: CASSYSQAGPYNEQFF
CDR3nt: TGTGCCAGCAGTTACTCGCAAGCGGGGCCCTACAATGAGCAGTTCTTC
j_gene: TRBJ2-1
abundance: many
v_gene: TRBV6-2/TRBV6-3
len: 16
d_gene: TRBD2

CDR3aa: CATSRGLEIDNEQFF
CDR3nt: TGTGCCACCAGCAGAGGACTAGAGATCGACAATGAGCAGTTCTTC
j_gene: TRBJ2-1
abundance: few
v_gene: TRBV15
len: 15
d_gene: -

CDR3aa: CASSTLGGNDEQFF
CDR3nt: TGTGCCAGCAGCACCCTTGGCGGGAACGATGAGCAGTTCTTC
j_gene: TRBJ2-1
abundance: few
v_gene: TRBV7-2
len: 14
d_gene: -

CDR3aa: CASSQVEGYNQPQHF
CDR3nt: TGCGCCAGCAGCCAAGTAGAGGGGTACAATCAGCCCCAGCATTTT
j_gene: TRBJ1-5
abundance: few
v_gene: TRBV4-1
len: 15
d_gene: -